The clone carrying this T cell receptor (beta chain) was detected only a few times. Its antigen is unknown. CDR3 length equals 12 residues. From germline, CDR1 is MNHEY and CDR2 SVGEGT. With 6 bases removed from V and 9 bases from J, the gap between germline ends came to 12 bases. The data originate from a study of T cells after yellow fever vaccination. Looking at the study overall: With SMART-Seq v4 Ultra Low Input, the fractions containing low cell numbers were prepared. Findings of the study overall: Primary-vaccination clones mostly resurfaced post-booster (96% CD4, under 90% CD8).

UMIs and a universal primer site were added when TCR cDNA was made by 5'RACE template switching. Each CDR3 protein gets one entry after TCRdb re-called the 5' RACE reads with MiXCR. The sample lists under 600,000 distinct CDR3 sequences, 13% occurring once. The receptor comes from a man younger than 45 who received the YFV17D yellow fever vaccine. The input for sequencing was PBMCs, taken on the day of the yellow fever booster vaccination. V and J are TRBV6-2 or TRBV6-3 and TRBJ2-1; D is possibly TRBD1 or TRBD2 (5 bases each). The CDR3 loop is CASRPNGAEQFF. The CDR3 DNA reads as TGTGCCAGCAGACCAAACGGGGCTGAGCAGTTCTTC.